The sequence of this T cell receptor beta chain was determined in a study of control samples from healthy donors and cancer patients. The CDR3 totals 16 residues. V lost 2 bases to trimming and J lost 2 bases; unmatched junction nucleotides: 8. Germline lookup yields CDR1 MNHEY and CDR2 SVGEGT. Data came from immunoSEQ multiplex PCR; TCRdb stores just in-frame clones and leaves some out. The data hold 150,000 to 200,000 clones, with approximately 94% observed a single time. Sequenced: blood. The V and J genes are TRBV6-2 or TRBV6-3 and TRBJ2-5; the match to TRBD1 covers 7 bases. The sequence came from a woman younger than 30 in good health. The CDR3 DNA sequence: TGTGCCAGCAGTTACGATCGGGACAGCTTTCAAGAGACCCAGTACTTC. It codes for CASSYDRDSFQETQYF.